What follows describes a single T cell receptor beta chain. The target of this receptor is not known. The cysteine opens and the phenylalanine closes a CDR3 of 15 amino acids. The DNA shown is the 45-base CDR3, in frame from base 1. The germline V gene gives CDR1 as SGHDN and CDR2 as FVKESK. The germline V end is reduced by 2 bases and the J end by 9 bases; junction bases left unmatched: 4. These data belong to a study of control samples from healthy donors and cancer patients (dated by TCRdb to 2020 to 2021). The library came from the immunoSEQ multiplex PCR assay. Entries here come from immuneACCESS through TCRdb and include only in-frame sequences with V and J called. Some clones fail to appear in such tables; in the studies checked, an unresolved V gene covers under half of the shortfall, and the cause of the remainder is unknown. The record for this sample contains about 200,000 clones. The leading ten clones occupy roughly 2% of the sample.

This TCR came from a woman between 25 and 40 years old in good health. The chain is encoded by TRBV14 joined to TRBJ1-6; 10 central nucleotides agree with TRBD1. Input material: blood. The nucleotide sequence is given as TGTGCCAGCAGCCAATCATGGACAGGGGGTTCACCCCTCCACTTT. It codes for CASSQSWTGGSPLHF.